This T cell receptor beta chain was found in a study of regulatory T cells in long-lasting Graves disease. Time point noted: newly diagnosed GD, antithyroid drugs for less than 3 months. Extracted PBMC RNA gave rise to the TCR library. This CDR3 contains 14 residues. Trimming left V 1 base short and J 0 bases short, with 7 bases between. Germline CDR1 reads SGHAT; CDR2 reads FQNNGV. To make TCR beta libraries, researchers used iRepertoire HTBI primers and Arm-PCR of CDR3 regions. Each CDR3 protein is one row after TCRdb ran MiXCR on the multiplex PCR reads. The profile shows about 220,000 distinct CDR3 sequences, roughly 20% of them singletons. The same sample was also used in a study of T cells in Graves' hyperthyroidism and ophthalmopathy.

This chain joins TRBV11-2 and TRBJ2-7, with D unclear. The material was peripheral blood mononuclear cells (PBMCs), obtained at new diagnosis, from a patient treated with antithyroid drugs. This TCR derives from a woman aged 25 to 39 with Graves disease. The chain's CDR3 is CASSLVSSSYEQYF. CDR3 nucleotide sequence: TGTGCCAGCAGCTTAGTGAGTAGCTCCTACGAGCAGTACTTC.